The following is a TCR beta chain sequence with its context. Its target is not known. This specimen belongs to a study of T-cell reconstitution after alpha-beta-depleted transplantation in children. Regarding the study as a whole: Fresh T-cell production supplied most of the T-cell counts and diversity seen one year after transplant. The study traced high day-60 TCRbeta diversity in some patients to surviving recipient T cells and thymic progenitors. There were reportedly several hundred expanded graft clones from which alpha-beta T cells came about two months after transplant.

V dropped 2 bases and J dropped 5 bases, with 3 bases sitting between them. Germline V CDR1 and CDR2: SNHLY, FYNNEI. The CDR3 has 11 residues. Unique molecular identifiers were incorporated when the TCRbeta library was constructed. Via MiXCR, TCRdb re-called the PCR reads, giving one row per CDR3 protein. The sample records hundreds of thousands of distinct CDR3 sequences, about 17% being singletons. The sequence was obtained from a boy under two years old who had a stem cell transplant for Wiskott-Aldrich syndrome, so the T cells may come from the graft donor. The rearrangement links TRBV2 to TRBJ2-5, with D unclear. The source material was PBMCs, mostly from graft donor cells, sampled 360 days after TCRalphabeta/CD19-depleted stem cell transplant. The CDR3 spells CASSEHETQYF. The CDR3 DNA reads as TGTGCCAGCAGTGAACATGAGACCCAGTACTTC.